Sequencing of this TCR beta chain was carried out in a study of CD8 T cells in ankylosing spondylitis. Study observations and caveats: Clones linked to disease, bearing a CD8+ phenotype, were relatively rare in peripheral blood. Ankylosing spondylitis blood appeared to carry a characteristic TCR beta motif of roughly 8 highly homologous variants.

This clonotype has just a few counts. Its antigen remains unidentified. The CDR3 covers 15 residues. With 2 bases removed from V and 5 bases from J, the gap between germline ends came to 12 bases. TCRdb reprocessed the 5' RACE reads via MiXCR and lists one record per CDR3 protein. The top ten hold around 7% of the sample, which has about 540,000 distinct CDR3 sequences, approximately 11% seen once. The genes are TRBV12-3 or TRBV12-4 and TRBJ1-4, with D unresolved. Material for sequencing was blood, either unsorted or a sorted T cell fraction (not recorded which). This TCR was recovered from a male donor with ankylosing spondylitis. CDR3: CASSLIGRINEKLFF. DNA of the CDR3: TGTGCCAGCAGTTTAATCGGACGGATAAATGAAAAACTGTTTTTT.